This TCR beta chain was captured in a study of T cells after somatic rescue of genetic block. The protocol was immunoSEQ multiplex PCR, while the TCRdb copy is restricted to in-frame clones and leaves out a portion. Of 65,000 to 70,000 clones listed, around 93% were seen once; the top ten hold over 2.5%. This clone appeared a single time. CDR1 and CDR2 from the germline V gene are MNHEY and SVGAGI. The CDR3 totals 15 residues. V lost 6 bases and J lost 4, with 18 bases in between. The rearrangement links TRBV6-5 to TRBJ1-1, with a tentative D call TRBD1 (6 bases). The clonotype was recovered from a man aged 35-49 years. Input material: peripheral blood mononuclear cells (PBMCs). The CDR3 region has the DNA TGTGCCAGCAGCCGTTCCGCAGGGGCCTTCACTGAAGCTTTCTTT. Its protein product is CASSRSAGAFTEAFF.